Below are 22 T cell receptor beta chains sequenced from a single sample in a study of vaccination effects on CD4 cells after COVID-19. CD4+ T cells specific for antigen were expanded with viral peptide pools by the ViraFEST assay before sequencing. Between days 10 and 11 of culture, CD4+ T cells were separated out. Participants were given two doses of BNT162b2 or mRNA-1273 vaccine. Profiled with immunoSEQ multiplex PCR; TCRdb holds only in-frame clones, not every one. The sample contains roughly 70,000 clones, roughly 80% of which appear only once. These receptors have no identified antigens. Sequenced here: CD4+ T cells from PBMCs cultured with HCoV-OC43 spike peptides, sampled after COVID-19 vaccination. The subset here: HCoV-OC43 spike overlapping peptide pool stimulation. Every receptor here comes from a human donor who received a COVID-19 vaccine.

The chain uses TRBV3-1 (or the pseudogene TRBV3-2) and TRBJ1-6; 10 bases line up with TRBD1. Trimming at V came to 2 bases and at J to 8 bases, leaving 6 bases not matched to a gene. Germline CDR1 LGHDT, CDR2 YNNKEL (reference sequence). The CDR3 covers 16 residues. This chain's CDR3 is CASSQWPGQGYSPLHF. CDR3 nucleotides: TGTGCCAGCAGCCAATGGCCGGGACAGGGGTATTCACCCCTCCACTTT.

This clone has only a few counts. This chain joins TRBV4-1 and TRBJ1-4, with 9 nucleotides matching TRBD1. V gave up 2 bases and J gave up 8 bases; unmatched junction bases: 9. CDR3 length: 16 amino acids. CDR1 MGHRA and CDR2 YSYEKL come from the germline V gene. The CDR3 loop reads CASSQTNRGLKEKLFF. For the CDR3, the DNA is TGCGCCAGCAGCCAAACCAACAGGGGGCTCAAGGAAAAACTGTTTTTT.

The chain couples TRBV2 to TRBJ1-6; weak D call: TRBD1 (6 bases). The CDR3 has 14 residues. V shed 5 bases and J shed 7 bases, with 12 bases lying between them. Germline V gives CDR1 SNHLY, CDR2 FYNNEI. The CDR3 DNA reads TGTGCCAGCAGTAGGGGGACTCTAAATTCACCCCTCCACTTT. The encoded protein is CASSRGTLNSPLHF.

The CDR3 protein is CATSDADYTAYNEQFF. CDR3 DNA sequence: TGTGCCACCAGTGATGCTGACTATACGGCGTACAATGAGCAGTTCTTC. The gene calls are TRBV24-1 and TRBJ2-1, with D perhaps TRBD2 (5 bases). The germline V gene encodes CDR1 KGHDR and CDR2 SFDVKD. The CDR3 extends over 16 amino acids. The V end was cut by 3 bases, the J end by 4 bases, with 15 bases between.

V gene TRBV2 combines with J gene TRBJ2-1, with 7 bases matching TRBD1. The CDR3 runs to 14 residues. Germline assignment: CDR1 SNHLY and CDR2 FYNNEI. Losses at the gene ends were 3 bases for V and 7 bases for J; bases not matched to a gene: 6. As DNA, the CDR3 is TGTGCCAGCAGTGAGGGACAGACATTAAATGAGCAGTTCTTC. Amino acid sequence: CASSEGQTLNEQFF. The full variable domain, in which reference TRBV2 and TRBJ2-1 provide the parts outside the CDR3, is EPEVTQTPSHQVTQMGQEVILRCVPISNHLYFYWYRQILGQKVEFLVSFYNNEISEKSEIFDDQFSVERPDGSNFTLKIRSTKLEDSAMYFCASSEGQTLNEQFFGPGTRLTVL.

This chain connects TRBV10-3 to TRBJ1-5, with a weak D call TRBD1 (5 bases). This CDR3 region has 14 residues. Trimming took 0 bases from V and 6 from J, leaving 9 bases between them. From germline, CDR1 is ENHRY and CDR2 SYGVKD. CDR3 protein: CAISESGGVQPQHF. Here the CDR3 DNA reads TGTGCCATCAGTGAGTCTGGAGGGGTTCAGCCCCAGCATTTT.

The sample holds one count of this clone. The rearrangement links TRBV2 to TRBJ2-1; TRBD1 aligns across 8 bases. Germline V gene sequence: CDR1 SNHLY, CDR2 FYNNEI. Losses at the gene ends were 6 bases for V and 0 bases for J; bases not matched to a gene: 4. This CDR3 is built from 15 residues. In DNA, the CDR3 is TGTGCCAGCAGCAAGCAGGGGGCCTCCTACAATGAGCAGTTCTTC. This encodes CASSKQGASYNEQFF.

V gene TRBV5-1 combines with J gene TRBJ1-1; 7 positions match TRBD1. The CDR3 runs 14 residues. The trim removed 4 bases at V and 1 base at J, leaving 4 bases unmatched. Germline assignment: CDR1 SGHRS and CDR2 YFSETQ. CDR3 sequence (DNA): TGCGCCAGCAGCGAAACAGGGGAGAACACTGAAGCTTTCTTT. It codes for CASSETGENTEAFF. The entire variable domain, with the rest obtained from reference TRBV5-1 and TRBJ1-1, is as follows: KAGVTQTPRYLIKTRGQQVTLSCSPISGHRSVSWYQQTPGQGLQFLFEYFSETQRNKGNFPGRFSGRQFSNSRSEMNVSTLELGDSALYLCASSETGENTEAFFGQGTRLTVV.

V and J are TRBV24-1 and TRBJ2-1; the D is unclear. The CDR3 is 16 amino acids. CDR1 KGHDR and CDR2 SFDVKD come from the germline V gene. V dropped 4 bases and J dropped 4 bases, with 16 bases sitting between them. The CDR3 spells CATSDGSRSPYNEQFF. The CDR3 nucleotides are TGTGCCACCAGTGACGGATCCCGGTCGCCATACAATGAGCAGTTCTTC.

This chain joins TRBV24-1 and TRBJ2-3; 9 nucleotides line up with TRBD2. CDR1 and CDR2 (germline): KGHDR, SFDVKD. V lost 4 bases to trimming and J lost 6 bases; unmatched junction nucleotides: 10. This CDR3 has 16 amino acids. The CDR3 bases are TGTGCCACCAGTGAAGGGATGGGACTAGCTGCCGATACGCAGTATTTT. Translating gives CATSEGMGLAADTQYF.

A word on this clone: The identical CDR3 is also encoded by other nucleotide sequences in the sample. The chain joins TRBV9 to TRBJ1-3, with a weak D call TRBD1 (6 bases). Looked up from germline, CDR1 is SGDLS and CDR2 is YYNGEE. This CDR3 spans 14 amino acids. The V and J ends lost 2 bases and 4 bases respectively, with 10 bases between them. CDR3 protein: CASSVGGAGNTIYF. The CDR3 coding sequence is TGTGCCAGCAGCGTTGGGGGCGCGGGAAACACCATATATTTT.

In nucleotides, the CDR3 is TGTGCCAGCAGCCTCGACATAAAGGGGACCCAGTACTTC. Amino acids: CASSLDIKGTQYF. The gene calls are TRBV7-9 and TRBJ2-5; D gene ambiguous. This CDR3 is 13 amino acids long. CDR1 and CDR2 (germline): SEHNR, FQNEAQ (reference sequence). V was cut by 5 bases and J by 7 bases, with 14 bases left in between.

The CDR3 loop reads CSASTGLEAGELFF. CDR3 bases: TGCAGTGCTAGTACGGGGTTAGAGGCCGGGGAGCTGTTTTTT. V and J are TRBV20-1 and TRBJ2-2; D possibly corresponds to TRBD2 (5 bases). The germline V gene encodes CDR1 DFQATT and CDR2 SNEGSKA (reference sequence). This CDR3 is built from 14 residues. Trimming cost V 3 bases and J 6 bases, with 14 bases left between them.

The rearrangement links TRBV3-1 (or the pseudogene TRBV3-2) to TRBJ2-2; 11 nucleotides line up with TRBD1. This CDR3 contains 16 residues. With V trimmed by 1 base and J by 5 bases, 3 bases remained unmatched. Germline V gene data show CDR1 as LGHDT and CDR2 as YNNKEL (reference sequence). CDR3 region: CASSQAGTGGTGELFF. The CDR3 region has the DNA TGTGCCAGCAGCCAAGCCGGGACAGGGGGTACCGGGGAGCTGTTTTTT.

The chain recombines TRBV7-9 with TRBJ1-5; 7 bases agree with TRBD1. This CDR3 region has 16 residues. In germline, CDR1 is SEHNR, CDR2 FQNEAQ (reference sequence). With V trimmed by 4 bases and J by 0 bases, 6 bases remained unmatched. The DNA of the CDR3 is TGTGCCAGCAGCTCCTCGACAGGGAATAGCAATCAGCCCCAGCATTTT. This translates into CASSSSTGNSNQPQHF.

V gene TRBV7-7 combines with J gene TRBJ2-1; 11 bases are a match to TRBD2. The CDR3 loop spans 17 amino acids. The V gene's germline CDR1 is SSHAT and CDR2 FNYEAQ (reference sequence). Trimming took 2 bases from V and 7 from J; bases not matched to a gene: 10. The CDR3 DNA is TGTGCCAGCAGCTTATTTAGCGGGGGGGCAGGAAAAAATGAGCAGTTCTTC. Translated, it gives CASSLFSGGAGKNEQFF.

In this sample, this clone turned up a few times. The genes are TRBV19 and TRBJ2-1; D may be TRBD1 (6 bases). There are 13 residues in the CDR3. Deletions cut 1 base from V and 7 bases from J, with 8 bases between. From germline, CDR1 is LNHDA and CDR2 SQIVND (reference sequence). The CDR3 bases are TGTGCCAGTAGTATAGGACAGGTGAATGAGCAGTTCTTC. It specifies CASSIGQVNEQFF.

V gene TRBV12-3 or TRBV12-4 combines with J gene TRBJ2-5; D call uncertain. V was clipped by 5 bases and J by 2 bases, with 9 bases between them. This CDR3 has 13 amino acids. The CDR3 DNA reads as TGTGCCAGCAGTCAACTATCACAAGAGACCCAGTACTTC. Translated: CASSQLSQETQYF.

V usage is TRBV5-1 and J usage is TRBJ1-3, with 10 positions matching TRBD1. Per germline, CDR1 SGHRS and CDR2 YFSETQ. The V segment lost 5 bases and the J segment 1 base; nucleotides outside the gene matches: 3. The CDR3 runs 15 residues. Here the CDR3 DNA reads TGCGCCAGCAGACAGGACAGGGGGTCTGGAAACACCATATATTTT. The encoded protein is CASRQDRGSGNTIYF.

The CDR3 DNA follows: TGTGCCAGCTCACCTCAGCGGTGGACAGGGGCCAACCAGCCCCAGCATTTT. It yields the protein CASSPQRWTGANQPQHF. The V gene is TRBV18, the J gene TRBJ1-5; 9 nucleotides align to TRBD1. CDR3 length equals 17 residues. After removal of 3 bases from V and 7 bases from J, the junction contained 13 bases not matched to a gene. The germline gives CDR1 KGHSH, CDR2 LQKENI. Together with reference TRBV18 and TRBJ1-5, the CDR3 gives the full variable domain: NAGVMQNPRHLVRRRGQEARLRCSPMKGHSHVYWYRQLPEEGLKFMVYLQKENIIDESGMPKERFSAEFPKEGPSILRIQQVVRGDSAAYFCASSPQRWTGANQPQHFGDGTRLSIL.

The V call is TRBV10-2, the J call TRBJ2-2; D is possibly TRBD1 (6 bases). The CDR3 runs 16 residues. Germline-derived CDR1 and CDR2 are WSHSY and SAAADI. The V end was cut by 3 bases, the J end by 0 bases, with 11 bases between. The CDR3 is CASSDFGQTNTGELFF. The DNA for the CDR3 is TGCGCCAGCAGTGATTTCGGACAGACGAACACCGGGGAGCTGTTTTTT.

This rearrangement joins TRBV11-3 to TRBJ2-3; 7 bases match TRBD1. The CDR3 covers 15 residues. Trimming cost V 5 bases and J 2 bases; bases outside gene matches: 7. The V gene's germline CDR1 is SGHNT and CDR2 YENEEA. As DNA, the CDR3 is TGTGCCAGCAGCGATAGGACAGGAAACACAGATACGCAGTATTTT. This encodes CASSDRTGNTDTQYF.